A selection of T cell receptor beta chains follows, all from one sample in a study of control samples from healthy donors and cancer patients. The method was immunoSEQ multiplex PCR; TCRdb's version includes in-frame clones alone and lacks a portion of them. The sample includes roughly 120,000 clones, about 88% of them seen just once. Material for sequencing was blood. The receptors originated from a woman in her seventies in good health. Each CDR3 is given with its conserved first and last residue. D genes are given only for firm matches. Clone size is shown for a subset of rows, as once, few, many or a class of expanded clone.

D,J,V,size,DNA,CDR3
TRBD1,TRBJ1-1,TRBV7-3,NA,TGTGCCAGCAGCCAAAACAGGGGTGACACTGAAGCTTTCTTT,CASSQNRGDTEAFF
NA,TRBJ1-4,TRBV2,NA,TGTGCCAGTCTTAGGCCAGGCAATAATGAAAAACTGTTTTTT,CASLRPGNNEKLFF
NA,TRBJ1-1,TRBV2,NA,TGTGCCAGCAGTGTTCAGGTACCTGAAGCTTTCTTT,CASSVQVPEAFF
NA,TRBJ1-2,TRBV29-1,few,TGCTGGGGGTCCAGGGCGGACTATGGCTACACCTTC,CWGSRADYGYTF
TRBD2,TRBJ2-7,TRBV5-3,NA,TGTGCCAGAAGCTTGGTACTAGCGGGGGGCCTCCGGGACGAGCAGTACTTC,CARSLVLAGGLRDEQYF
NA,TRBJ1-4,TRBV6-1,many,TGTGCCAGCAGTGGCCGCGGCCATGCAACTAATGAAAAACTGTTTTTT,CASSGRGHATNEKLFF
TRBD1,TRBJ1-1,TRBV5-6,NA,TGTGCCAGCAGCTTGGGGACAGGGTTCACTGAAGCTTTCTTT,CASSLGTGFTEAFF
NA,TRBJ1-6,TRBV6-5,NA,TGTGCCAGCAGCACCGAGGGATCCTATAATTCACCCCTCCACTTT,CASSTEGSYNSPLHF
TRBD1,TRBJ2-1,TRBV4-1,NA,TGCGCCAGCAGCCAAGATACGGACAGGGGTTATGAGCAGTTCTTC,CASSQDTDRGYEQFF
NA,TRBJ1-5,TRBV7-6,NA,TGTGCCAGCAGCGCGGATGGCAATCAGCCCCAGCATTTT,CASSADGNQPQHF
NA,TRBJ1-4,TRBV6-2/TRBV6-3,NA,TGTGCCAGCAGTTACGGGCAAGCAAGCGAAAAACTGTTTTTT,CASSYGQASEKLFF
TRBD2,TRBJ2-7,TRBV7-9,once,TGTGCCAGCAGCTTAGGCGGGGGAGGCTACGAGCAGTACTTC,CASSLGGGGYEQYF
NA,TRBJ1-6,TRBV18,NA,TGTGCCAGCTCATTACGGCTGGATAATTCACCCCTCCACTTT,CASSLRLDNSPLHF
NA,TRBJ2-5,TRBV19,NA,TGTGCCAGTACCGTGTTCGGGGGAACTCAAGAGACCCAGTACTTC,CASTVFGGTQETQYF
NA,TRBJ1-4,TRBV2,NA,TGTGCCAGCAGGTCTACGGAACCGGAGGAAAAACTGTTTTTT,CASRSTEPEEKLFF
NA,TRBJ1-6,TRBV9,NA,TGTGCCAGCAGCGCATCACGAGGGAGCTCCTATAATTCACCCCTCCACTTT,CASSASRGSSYNSPLHF
NA,TRBJ1-5,TRBV5-6,NA,TGTGCCAGCAGCTTGGCTAGCACTCCGGCCCAGCATTTT,CASSLASTPAQHF
NA,TRBJ2-1,TRBV19,NA,TGTGCCAGTAGTATAGTCCCGGGGTACAATGAGCAGTTCTTC,CASSIVPGYNEQFF
NA,TRBJ1-2,TRBV18,once,TGTGCCAGCTCACCACCAGGGCTCCCGTCTGGCTACACCTTC,CASSPPGLPSGYTF
TRBD2,TRBJ2-3,TRBV9,NA,TGTGCCAGCAGCGTAGCGAGAAATGGGCGGGGGGGCACAGATACGCAGTATTTT,CASSVARNGRGGTDTQYF
NA,TRBJ2-7,TRBV2,NA,TGTGCCAGCAGTCCTAGCTCCTACGAGCAGTACTTC,CASSPSSYEQYF
NA,TRBJ2-2,TRBV5-1,NA,TGCGCCAGCAGCTCAACGGGGGTTTCCGGGGAGCTGTTTTTT,CASSSTGVSGELFF